The 29 T cell receptor beta chains below were found in one sample sequenced in a study of shared clonotypes between healthy human individuals. It was CD45RO-negative cells, positively selected for CCR7, that made up naive CD8 cells, with terminally differentiated effector memory CD45RA+ cells excluded. Sequenced by immunoSEQ multiplex PCR; TCRdb stores in-frame clones only, minus some. This sample has fewer than 800,000 clones; 90% to 95% occur once, and the top ten carry nearly 25%. Sequenced sample: naive CD8+ T cells sorted from blood. All receptors derive from a man younger than 40 in good health.

Comments on this clone: Sequence at one end of the junction differs from germline and may be a read error. The chain combines TRBV27 with TRBJ2-1; either TRBD1 or TRBD2 may fit D (5 bases each). Germline loops: CDR1 MNHEY, CDR2 SMNVEV (reference sequence). This CDR3 contains 15 residues. The CDR3 nucleotides read TGCGCCAGCAGTTTAGACGGGGCGCTCTACAATGAGCAGTTCTTC. Translating it yields CASSLDGALYNEQFF.

This rearrangement joins TRBV6-6 to TRBJ2-5, with D uncertain. V lost 6 bases, J lost 0 bases, and 8 bases lay in between. This CDR3 comprises 13 residues. Germline V lookup: CDR1 MNHNY, CDR2 SVGAGI (reference sequence). The CDR3 DNA sequence: TGTGCCAGCAGCCCAGAGTACCAAGAGACCCAGTACTTC. It specifies CASSPEYQETQYF.

The chain combines TRBV28 with TRBJ2-2; D possibly uses TRBD1 or TRBD2 (6 bases each). Germline V gene data show CDR1 as MDHEN and CDR2 as SYDVKM. CDR3 length: 17 residues. The ends were cut back, 5 bases at V and 2 bases at J, with 18 bases in the middle. The CDR3 bases are TGTGCCAGCAGTCACCTCCAGGGGACTTTTAACACCGGGGAGCTGTTTTTT. Protein sequence: CASSHLQGTFNTGELFF.

The chain is built from TRBV5-1 and TRBJ2-1, with D unclear. Germline loops: CDR1 SGHRS, CDR2 YFSETQ. This CDR3 has 16 residues. V lost 1 base and J lost 3, with 14 bases in between. DNA for the CDR3: TGCGCCAGCAGCTTGAAATCTCGTGGTTACTACAATGAGCAGTTCTTC. Its translation: CASSLKSRGYYNEQFF. Looking up the rest from reference TRBV5-1 and TRBJ2-1 gives the full variable domain: KAGVTQTPRYLIKTRGQQVTLSCSPISGHRSVSWYQQTPGQGLQFLFEYFSETQRNKGNFPGRFSGRQFSNSRSEMNVSTLELGDSALYLCASSLKSRGYYNEQFFGPGTRLTVL.

As concerns this clone: Other DNA sequences in this sample translate to the same CDR3. This rearrangement joins TRBV6-5 to TRBJ1-5, with D unresolved. The CDR3 length is 14 residues. Deletions cut 2 bases from V and 0 bases from J, with 5 bases between. From germline, CDR1 is MNHEY and CDR2 SVGAGI. The CDR3: CASSYTYSNQPQHF. For the CDR3, the DNA is TGTGCCAGCAGTTACACCTATAGCAATCAGCCCCAGCATTTT.

The J gene is TRBJ2-2, the V gene TRBV6-1, with D possibly called TRBD1 or TRBD2 (5 bases each). The CDR3 contains 15 residues. Trimming took 1 base from V and 5 from J, leaving 11 bases between them. The V gene's germline CDR1 is MNHNS and CDR2 SASEGT. This chain's CDR3 is CASSEERGITGELFF. CDR3 DNA sequence: TGTGCCAGCAGTGAAGAGAGGGGTATAACCGGGGAGCTGTTTTTT.

This chain's CDR3 is CASSLGGSDYFEQYF. The DNA for the CDR3 is TGTGCCAGCAGCTTAGGGGGCTCCGACTATTTCGAGCAGTACTTC. The chain employs TRBV11-2 and TRBJ2-7, with D perhaps assigned TRBD1 or TRBD2 (5 bases each). Germline V CDR1 and CDR2: SGHAT, FQNNGV. V lost 1 base to trimming and J lost 6 bases, with 16 bases between them. The CDR3 is 15 amino acids.

The J gene is TRBJ2-7, the V gene TRBV5-4; no definite D call. V was cut by 0 bases and J by 1 base, with 5 bases left in between. The CDR3 length is 13 residues. Germline-derived CDR1 and CDR2 are SGHNT and YYREEE (reference sequence). CDR3 in DNA: TGTGCCAGCAGCTTGGAATCGTCCTACGAGCAGTACTTC. Its protein product is CASSLESSYEQYF.

The CDR3 DNA is TGCGCCAGCAGTGACGGGGGGGGCCTGAACACTGAAGCTTTCTTT. Its protein is CASSDGGGLNTEAFF. V and J are TRBV10-1 and TRBJ1-1, with a weak D call TRBD1 (6 bases). V gave up 3 bases and J gave up 0 bases, with 11 bases separating them. Germline CDR1 and CDR2: WNHNN and SYGVQD (reference sequence). The CDR3 covers 15 residues.

The rearrangement uses TRBV29-1 and TRBJ2-2; possibly TRBD2 for D (6 bases). Germline CDR1 is SQVTM and CDR2 is ANQGSEA. The ends were cut back, 7 bases at V and 3 bases at J, with 6 bases in the middle. This CDR3 comprises 11 residues. This CDR3 is CSGGDTGELFF. DNA of the CDR3: TGCAGCGGCGGGGACACCGGGGAGCTGTTTTTT.

This clone was found a few times. The V gene is TRBV9, the J gene TRBJ1-3; D is unresolved. This CDR3 spans 13 amino acids. Germline loops: CDR1 SGDLS, CDR2 YYNGEE. The V gene lost 3 bases and the J gene lost 0 bases, with 4 bases spanning the gap. CDR3 bases: TGTGCCAGCAGCGACAACTCTGGAAACACCATATATTTT. Translating gives CASSDNSGNTIYF.

The genes are TRBV28 and TRBJ2-7, with TRBD2 matching 10 bases. V gave up 11 bases and J gave up 3 bases; unmatched junction bases: 13. This CDR3 is built from 15 residues. Germline CDR1 and CDR2: MDHEN and SYDVKM. This chain's CDR3 is CAAGLGTSASYEQYF. In DNA, the CDR3 is TGTGCCGCCGGGTTAGGGACTAGCGCAAGCTACGAGCAGTACTTC.

The rearrangement links TRBV6-6 to TRBJ2-5; a possible D gene is TRBD2 (7 bases). This CDR3 contains 13 residues. In germline, CDR1 is MNHNY, CDR2 SVGAGI (reference sequence). V lost 10 bases to trimming and J lost 2 bases, with 14 bases between them. CDR3 bases: TGTGCCACCCAAGGGGGGGGACAAGAGACCCAGTACTTC. It encodes CATQGGGQETQYF.

The chain has TRBV2 and TRBJ2-7; 7 bases agree with TRBD1. This CDR3 spans 14 amino acids. The V segment lost 6 bases and the J segment 0 bases; nucleotides outside the gene matches: 5. From germline, CDR1 is SNHLY and CDR2 FYNNEI. CDR3: CASSRGTASYEQYF. The CDR3, as DNA: TGTGCCAGCAGCCGAGGGACAGCCTCCTACGAGCAGTACTTC. Full variable domain (outside the CDR3, taken from reference TRBV2 and TRBJ2-7): EPEVTQTPSHQVTQMGQEVILRCVPISNHLYFYWYRQILGQKVEFLVSFYNNEISEKSEIFDDQFSVERPDGSNFTLKIRSTKLEDSAMYFCASSRGTASYEQYFGPGTRLTVT.

The chain uses TRBV10-3 and TRBJ2-3; TRBD1 matches 12 bases. Trimming took 3 bases from V and 6 from J; bases not matched to a gene: 10. CDR1 is ENHRY and CDR2 is SYGVKD in the germline V gene. The CDR3 is made up of 17 amino acids. Written as DNA, the CDR3 is TGTGCCATCAGTGATATACCGGGACAGGGGGCTGGGGATACGCAGTATTTT. Amino acids: CAISDIPGQGAGDTQYF.

As for this clone: This sample also contains other DNA sequences that code for the same CDR3. The chain has TRBV27 and TRBJ2-7; 9 nucleotides match TRBD1. The CDR3 totals 13 residues. Germline values: CDR1 MNHEY, CDR2 SMNVEV (reference sequence). Germline trimming cut 5 bases from V and 4 bases from J; bases unmatched to any gene: 3. DNA for the CDR3: TGTGCCAGCAGTGGACAGGGGTCTTACGAGCAGTACTTC. This translates into CASSGQGSYEQYF.

This chain uses TRBV5-1 with TRBJ2-5, with TRBD2 matching over 14 bases. J gave up 5 bases and V 1 base, and 7 bases lay outside the gene matches. The CDR3 has 17 amino acids. Germline lookup yields CDR1 SGHRS and CDR2 YFSETQ. In DNA form, the CDR3 reads TGCGCCAGCAGCTTGAGACTAGCGGGAGGGCCCGGGGAGACCCAGTACTTC. Translation: CASSLRLAGGPGETQYF.

This chain links TRBV18 with TRBJ2-7; 10 bases are shared with TRBD2. V shed 2 bases and J 5 bases; nucleotides not matched to a gene: 9. Germline V gene lookup returns CDR1 KGHSH and CDR2 LQKENI. The CDR3 is 16 amino acids. CDR3 DNA: TGTGCCAGCTCACCAACCACACTAGCGGGACCCAACGAGCAGTACTTC. Protein product: CASSPTTLAGPNEQYF.

The chain joins TRBV25-1 to TRBJ2-7; no clear D. Germline CDR1 and CDR2: MGHDK and SYGVNS. CDR3 size: 16 residues. V was cut by 8 bases and J by 2 bases, with 22 bases left in between. CDR3 protein: CASRPRQTRNPYEQYF. The CDR3 DNA follows: TGTGCCAGCCGACCTAGACAAACCCGGAACCCCTACGAGCAGTACTTC.

The CDR3 coding sequence is TGTGCCAGCAGCTTGGCCTACAGCCGAAATGAGCAGTTCTTC. Protein product: CASSLAYSRNEQFF. This sequence joins TRBV5-6 and TRBJ2-1; no reliable D call. This CDR3 is built from 14 residues. Trimming left V 0 bases short and J 7 bases short, with 11 bases between. Germline V gives CDR1 SGHDT, CDR2 YYEEEE.

Many counts were recorded for this clone. The rearrangement joins TRBV28 to TRBJ1-2; TRBD1 aligns across 8 bases. The CDR3 length is 15 residues. Trimming removed 5 bases from V and 4 bases from J; junction bases left unmatched: 9. Germline loops: CDR1 MDHEN, CDR2 SYDVKM. The CDR3 region has the DNA TGTGCCAGCAGTCTCCTGGGACAGGTCGGCTATGGCTACACCTTC. The encoded protein is CASSLLGQVGYGYTF.

The chain carries TRBV6-1 and TRBJ2-5, with D perhaps TRBD2 (7 bases). The germline V gene encodes CDR1 MNHNS and CDR2 SASEGT. This CDR3 has 18 residues. V dropped 2 bases and J dropped 6 bases, with 25 bases sitting between them. This CDR3 reads CASSERRTVNREGKTQYF. The CDR3, as DNA: TGTGCCAGCAGTGAAAGGAGGACAGTAAACAGGGAGGGAAAGACCCAGTACTTC.

The gene calls are TRBV27 and TRBJ2-1; D call uncertain. The CDR3 has 13 amino acids. V lost 8 bases and J lost 2, with 10 bases in between. Germline V CDR1 and CDR2: MNHEY, SMNVEV (reference sequence). CDR3 coding DNA: TGTGCCAGCGGGATCTCAACCTACAATGAGCAGTTCTTC. This translates into CASGISTYNEQFF.

The chain employs TRBV19 and TRBJ1-5; D is ambiguous. The germline CDR1 and CDR2 sequences are LNHDA and SQIVND (reference sequence). V was clipped by 10 bases and J by 3 bases, with 19 bases between them. This CDR3 is built from 15 residues. CDR3 protein: CATGGVSGNNQPQHF. CDR3 DNA: TGTGCCACCGGTGGCGTGTCAGGCAACAATCAGCCCCAGCATTTT.

The CDR3 nucleotides read TGTGCCAGCAGCTCCCGAGCGGGCGCTGAAGCTTTCTTT. Translating gives CASSSRAGAEAFF. The rearrangement uses TRBV11-2 and TRBJ1-1; D is undetermined. Trimming removed 4 bases at V and 6 bases at J, with 12 bases between. The germline CDR1 and CDR2 sequences are SGHAT and FQNNGV. The CDR3 extends over 13 amino acids.

The V call is TRBV10-1, the J call TRBJ2-7; 8 bases match TRBD1. The V gene end was trimmed by 6 bases and the J gene end by 2 bases; junction bases not matched to a gene: 12. The CDR3 consists of 16 residues. The germline V gene has CDR1 WNHNN and CDR2 SYGVQD (reference sequence). For the CDR3, the DNA is TGCGCCAGCAGCCCCAACCGGGACAGGAATACCTACGAGCAGTACTTC. It encodes CASSPNRDRNTYEQYF.

The V and J genes are TRBV5-1 and TRBJ2-7, with 7 positions matching TRBD2. Germline CDR1 and CDR2: SGHRS and YFSETQ. The CDR3 consists of 15 residues. V lost 4 bases to trimming and J lost 3 bases; unmatched junction nucleotides: 10. The CDR3 is CASSPPGGIFYEQYF. The CDR3 region has the DNA TGCGCCAGCAGCCCGCCCGGGGGGATTTTCTACGAGCAGTACTTC.

This chain uses TRBV7-8 with TRBJ2-3, with D possibly being TRBD1 or TRBD2 (6 bases each). The germline CDR1 and CDR2 sequences are SGHVS and FQNEAQ. V was pared by 3 bases and J by 4 bases, with 17 bases between. This CDR3 has 16 residues. Here the CDR3 DNA reads TGTGCCAGCAGCTTGCGGGACACAATCACCCCAGATACGCAGTATTTT. Translation gives CASSLRDTITPDTQYF.

The gene calls are TRBV7-9 and TRBJ2-1; TRBD1 or TRBD2 may be the D gene (5 bases each). CDR3 length equals 14 residues. Germline CDR1 reads SEHNR; CDR2 reads FQNEAQ (reference sequence). V was shortened by 5 bases and J by 8 bases, with 16 bases between the two germline ends. CDR3 in DNA: TGTGCCAGCAGCCCAGGAGGCAGGGTTGATGAGCAGTTCTTC. Its protein product is CASSPGGRVDEQFF.